This TCR beta chain was identified in a study of cytomegalovirus exposure and HLA in healthy donors. The PCR contained 60 Vbeta and 13 Jbeta primers. This table comes from immunoSEQ multiplex PCR, and its TCRdb copy is limited to in-frame clones, with some not included. The data hold 150,000 to 200,000 clones, with 80% observed a single time. In germline, CDR1 is LGHNA, CDR2 YNFKEQ. Trimming removed 0 bases from V and 2 bases from J, with 16 bases in between. The CDR3 is 18 amino acids. This TCR was sampled from a boy between 10 and 17 years old in good health and CMV-seronegative. The J gene is TRBJ1-4, the V gene TRBV4-2, with D possibly TRBD1 on 5 matching bases. The sequencing input was PBMCs. CDR3 residues: CASSQDQEREGTNEKLFF. CDR3 nucleotides: TGTGCCAGCAGCCAAGATCAGGAAAGGGAGGGGACTAATGAAAAACTGTTTTTT.